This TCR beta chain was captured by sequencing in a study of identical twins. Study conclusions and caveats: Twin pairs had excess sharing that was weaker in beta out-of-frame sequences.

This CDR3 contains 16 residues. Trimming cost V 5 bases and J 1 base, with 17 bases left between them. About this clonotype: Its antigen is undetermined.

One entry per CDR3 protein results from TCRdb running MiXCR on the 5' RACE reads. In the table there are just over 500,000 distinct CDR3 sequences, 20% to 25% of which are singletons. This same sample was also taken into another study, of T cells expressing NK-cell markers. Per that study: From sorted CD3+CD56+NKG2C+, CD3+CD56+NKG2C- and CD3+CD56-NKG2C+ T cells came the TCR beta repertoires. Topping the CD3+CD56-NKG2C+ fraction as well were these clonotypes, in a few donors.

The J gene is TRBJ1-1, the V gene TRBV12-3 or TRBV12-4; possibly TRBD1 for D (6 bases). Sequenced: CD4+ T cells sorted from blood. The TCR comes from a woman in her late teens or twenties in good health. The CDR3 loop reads CASSHRRGAENTEAFF. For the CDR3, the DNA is TGTGCCAGCAGTCATCGACGGGGGGCCGAGAACACTGAAGCTTTCTTT.